What follows describes a single T cell receptor (beta chain). This record belongs to a study of blood T cell repertoires in COVID-19. Some clones are missing from TCRdb's copy, which holds only in-frame ones; the method was immunoSEQ multiplex PCR. Seen here are fewer than 350,000 clones, approximately 88% observed once, and the top ten hold about 5%. In Cohort 3, a recovered donor had either two negative PCRs, clearance, or symptom resolution. V was shortened by 2 bases and J by 0 bases, with 13 bases between the two germline ends. Germline V CDR1 and CDR2: GTSNPN, SVGIG (reference sequence). The CDR3 loop spans 15 amino acids.

What was sequenced was PBMCs or T cells enriched from blood (not recorded which). The source is a man in his 60s who had recovered from COVID-19. The chain employs TRBV30 and TRBJ2-5, with a possible D match to TRBD2 (5 bases). CDR3 sequence: CAWSRRGLDQETQYF. CDR3 bases: TGTGCCTGGAGTCGTCGAGGACTCGACCAAGAGACCCAGTACTTC.